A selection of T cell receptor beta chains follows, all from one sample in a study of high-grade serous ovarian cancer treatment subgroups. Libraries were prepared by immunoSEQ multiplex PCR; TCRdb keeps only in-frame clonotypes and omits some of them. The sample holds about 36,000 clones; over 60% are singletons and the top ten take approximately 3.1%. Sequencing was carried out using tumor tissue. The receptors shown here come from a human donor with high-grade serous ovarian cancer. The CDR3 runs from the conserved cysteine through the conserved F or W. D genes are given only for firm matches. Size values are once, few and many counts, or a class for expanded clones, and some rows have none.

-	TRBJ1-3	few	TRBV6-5	CASSRLTGSGNTIYF	TGTGCCAGCAGCCGATTAACAGGGTCTGGTAACACCATATATTTT
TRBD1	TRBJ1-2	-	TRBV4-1	CASSQETSSRGLNGYTF	TGCGCCAGCAGCCAAGAAACTTCTTCCAGGGGGCTAAATGGCTACACCTTC
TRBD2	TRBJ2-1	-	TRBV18	CASSLTVSGVNEQFF	TGTGCCAGCTCACTGACAGTTAGCGGGGTCAATGAGCAGTTCTTC
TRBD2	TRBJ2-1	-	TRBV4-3	CASSQEIWEGGGNEQFF	TGCGCCAGCAGCCAAGAAATCTGGGAGGGCGGGGGCAATGAGCAGTTCTTC
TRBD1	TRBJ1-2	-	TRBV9	CASSPQGGGEEGYTF	TGTGCCAGCAGCCCCCAGGGGGGGGGTGAGGAGGGCTACACCTTC
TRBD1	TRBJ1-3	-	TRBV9	CASSRTGARDTIYF	TGTGCCAGCAGCCGGACAGGGGCCCGGGACACCATATATTTT
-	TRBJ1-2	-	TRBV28	CASSLGGYGYTF	TGTGCCAGCAGTTTGGGCGGCTATGGCTACACCTTC
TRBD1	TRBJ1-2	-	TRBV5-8	CASSLVGQALSYGYTF	TGTGCCAGCAGCTTGGTTGGACAGGCTTTATCCTATGGCTACACCTTC
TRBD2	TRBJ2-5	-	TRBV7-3	CASSLGLAGVDETQYF	TGTGCCAGCAGCTTGGGACTAGCGGGAGTAGATGAGACCCAGTACTTC
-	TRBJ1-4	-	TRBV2	CASSDATIGANEKLFF	TGTGCCAGCAGTGACGCTACGATTGGGGCTAATGAAAAACTGTTTTTT
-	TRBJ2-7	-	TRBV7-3	CASRTTGTDYEQYF	TGTGCCAGCAGGACGACCGGGACGGACTACGAGCAGTACTTC
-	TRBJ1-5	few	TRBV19	CASTAGGQQYQPQHF	TGTGCCAGTACGGCCGGTGGACAGCAATATCAGCCCCAGCATTTT
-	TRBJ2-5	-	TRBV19	CASSISRVETQYF	TGTGCCAGTAGTATTAGTAGGGTTGAGACCCAGTACTTC
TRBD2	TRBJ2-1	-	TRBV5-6	CASSFRASGSGEQFF	TGTGCCAGCAGCTTTCGGGCTAGCGGGAGTGGTGAGCAGTTCTTC
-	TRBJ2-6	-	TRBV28	CASSPLPGSGANVLTF	TGTGCCAGCAGCCCTCTTCCAGGCTCTGGGGCCAACGTCCTGACTTTC
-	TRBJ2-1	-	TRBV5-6	CASSWKEYEQFF	TGTGCCAGCAGCTGGAAAGAATATGAGCAGTTCTTC
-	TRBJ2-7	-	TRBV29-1	CSVVAAPGRTPYEQYF	TGCAGCGTTGTCGCGGCCCCGGGGAGAACTCCCTACGAGCAGTACTTC
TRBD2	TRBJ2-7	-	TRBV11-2	CASSLGLAGPYEQYF	TGTGCCAGCAGCTTAGGACTAGCGGGACCCTACGAGCAGTACTTC
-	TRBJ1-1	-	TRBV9	CASSAAEVMNTEAFF	TGTGCCAGCAGCGCGGCGGAGGTTATGAACACTGAAGCTTTCTTT
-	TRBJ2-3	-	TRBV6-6	CASSYGRDTDTQYF	TGTGCCAGCAGTTACGGGCGGGACACAGATACGCAGTATTTT
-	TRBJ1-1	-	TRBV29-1	CSVEQQGCENTEAFF	TGCAGCGTGGAACAACAGGGATGTGAGAACACTGAAGCTTTCTTT
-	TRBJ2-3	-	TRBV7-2	CASSLAQKGSTDTQYF	TGTGCCAGCAGCTTAGCACAGAAAGGGAGCACAGATACGCAGTATTTT
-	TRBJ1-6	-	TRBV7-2	CASSLVPGGSPLHF	TGTGCCAGCAGCTTAGTCCCGGGGGGTTCACCCCTCCACTTT
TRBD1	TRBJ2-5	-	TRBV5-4	CASSGTGGEETQYF	TGTGCCAGCAGCGGGACAGGGGGCGAGGAGACCCAGTACTTC
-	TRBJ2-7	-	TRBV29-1	CSVEDGLASTYEQYF	TGCAGCGTTGAAGACGGTCTAGCGAGCACCTACGAGCAGTACTTC
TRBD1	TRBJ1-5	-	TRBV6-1	CASSVGQGANQPQHF	TGTGCCAGCAGTGTAGGACAGGGGGCCAATCAGCCCCAGCATTTT
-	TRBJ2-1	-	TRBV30	CAWSNIHEQFF	TGTGCCTGGAGTAACATCCACGAGCAGTTCTTC
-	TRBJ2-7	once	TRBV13	CASSLRGGTRAHEQYF	TGTGCCAGCAGCCTCAGGGGCGGGACCCGGGCCCACGAGCAGTACTTC
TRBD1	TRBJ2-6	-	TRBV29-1	CSVEGQDYSSGANVLTF	TGCAGCGTTGAGGGACAGGACTATTCCTCTGGGGCCAACGTCCTGACTTTC
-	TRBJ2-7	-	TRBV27	CASSWTSSTYEQYF	TGTGCCAGCAGTTGGACCAGCTCGACCTACGAGCAGTACTTC
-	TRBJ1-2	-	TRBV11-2	CASSSRTANYGYTF	TGTGCCAGCAGCTCCAGGACGGCGAACTATGGCTACACCTTC
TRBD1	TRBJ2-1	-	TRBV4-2	CASSQMPPQGCYNEQFF	TGTGCCAGCAGCCAAATGCCCCCACAGGGGTGTTACAATGAGCAGTTCTTC
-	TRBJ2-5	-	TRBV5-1	CASSSQGRQETQYF	TGCGCCAGCAGCTCTCAGGGGCGACAAGAGACCCAGTACTTC
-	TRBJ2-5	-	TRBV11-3	CASSLVMASQETQYF	TGTGCCAGCAGCTTAGTTATGGCGTCCCAAGAGACCCAGTACTTC
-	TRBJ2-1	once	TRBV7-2	CASSFYNEQFF	TGTGCCAGCAGCTTTTACAATGAGCAGTTCTTC
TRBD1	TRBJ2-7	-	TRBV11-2	CASSLVGQGSYEQYF	TGTGCCAGCAGCTTAGTGGGACAGGGGTCCTACGAGCAGTACTTC
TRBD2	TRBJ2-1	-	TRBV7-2	CASSLRGLLSYNEQFF	TGTGCCAGCAGCTTAAGGGGACTACTCTCCTACAATGAGCAGTTCTTC
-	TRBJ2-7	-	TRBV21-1	CASSNGPFRGGRQSYEQYF	TGTGCCAGCAGCAACGGGCCGTTCCGCGGGGGTCGACAGTCCTACGAGCAGTACTTC
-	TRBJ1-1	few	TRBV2	CASLSRDMNTEAFF	TGTGCCAGTCTTTCCAGGGACATGAACACTGAAGCTTTCTTT
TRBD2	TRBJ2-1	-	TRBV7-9	CASSFSASGRGEQFF	TGTGCCAGCAGCTTCTCTGCTAGCGGGAGGGGAGAGCAGTTCTTC
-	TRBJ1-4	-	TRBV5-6	CASTRRAMEKLFF	TGTGCCAGCACCCGGCGGGCGATGGAAAAACTGTTTTTT
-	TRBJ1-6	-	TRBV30	CAWSGGGRPLHF	TGTGCCTGGAGTGGGGGGGGGCGCCCCCTCCACTTT
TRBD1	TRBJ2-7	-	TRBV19	CASRRQGIPDEQYF	TGTGCCAGTAGACGACAGGGAATTCCTGACGAGCAGTACTTC
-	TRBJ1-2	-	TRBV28	CASGTYGYTF	TGTGCCAGCGGAACTTATGGCTACACCTTC
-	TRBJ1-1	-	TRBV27	CASRTGNTEAFF	TGTGCCAGCCGTACAGGGAACACTGAAGCTTTCTTT
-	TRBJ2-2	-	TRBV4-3	CASSPFAEGDNTGELFF	TGCGCCAGCAGCCCTTTCGCTGAGGGGGATAACACCGGGGAGCTGTTTTTT
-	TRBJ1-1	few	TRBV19	CASSQQEENTEAFF	TGTGCCAGTAGTCAACAGGAGGAAAACACTGAAGCTTTCTTT
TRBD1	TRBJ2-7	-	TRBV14	CASSHGQGSYEQYF	TGTGCCAGCAGCCATGGACAGGGCTCCTACGAGCAGTACTTC